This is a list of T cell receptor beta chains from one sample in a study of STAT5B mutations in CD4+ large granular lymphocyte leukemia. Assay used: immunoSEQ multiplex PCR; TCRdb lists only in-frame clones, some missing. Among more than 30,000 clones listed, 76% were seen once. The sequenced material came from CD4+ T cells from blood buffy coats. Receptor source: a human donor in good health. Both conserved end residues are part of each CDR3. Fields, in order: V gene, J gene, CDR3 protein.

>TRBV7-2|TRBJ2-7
CASSLGLANVGYEQYF
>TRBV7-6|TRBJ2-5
CASSSLGAGVGDETQYF
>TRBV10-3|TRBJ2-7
CAISEGQGLNEQYF
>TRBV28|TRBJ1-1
CASRQGAREAFF
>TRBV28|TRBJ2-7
CASSFGPGFYEQYF
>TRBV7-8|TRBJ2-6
CASSSIEGWGSGANVLTF
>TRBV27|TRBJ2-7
CASSLYLGSYEQYF
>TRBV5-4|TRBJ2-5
CASSFSLAGGRETQYF
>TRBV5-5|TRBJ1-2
CASSRSNDRGYGYTF
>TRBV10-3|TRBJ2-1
CAISQGLADYNEQFF
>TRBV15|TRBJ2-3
CATSRARVDTQYF
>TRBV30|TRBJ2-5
CAWSVLGGQETQYF
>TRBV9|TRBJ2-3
CASSVDETSGTDTQYF